The 30 T cell receptor beta chains listed next were all sequenced from one sample in a study of blood T cell repertoires in COVID-19. Method: immunoSEQ multiplex PCR; TCRdb's copy keeps in-frame clones and lacks some. Among about 74,000 clones listed, approximately 86% were seen once. The specimen was peripheral blood. The source of these receptors is a woman older than 75 with active or convalescent COVID-19.

As to this clone: Other DNA sequences within the sample encode an identical CDR3. The chain carries TRBV7-9 and TRBJ1-6, with 7 bases fitting TRBD1. This CDR3 contains 14 residues. Germline values: CDR1 SEHNR, CDR2 FQNEAQ (reference sequence). Germline trimming cut 4 bases from V and 7 bases from J; bases unmatched to any gene: 4. CDR3 protein: CASSSGTANSPLHF. CDR3 bases: TGTGCCAGCAGCTCCGGGACAGCAAATTCACCCCTCCACTTT.

As concerns this clone: A junction boundary mismatches the germline segment, possibly from a read error. This sequence joins TRBV7-7 and TRBJ1-5; 7 bases map to TRBD1. The CDR3 sequence is 13 residues long. CDR1 and CDR2 (germline): SSHAT, FNYEAQ (reference sequence). The CDR3 DNA sequence: TGTGCTAGCAGCTTAGACAGGGATCAGCCCCAGCATTTT. Residues: CASSLDRDQPQHF.

Worth noting for this clone: This CDR3 is also generated by other DNA sequences in the sample. The chain carries TRBV9 and TRBJ1-1, with TRBD1 as a possible D gene (6 bases). The germline V gene encodes CDR1 SGDLS and CDR2 YYNGEE. Trimming left V 0 bases short and J 5 bases short, with 8 bases between. CDR3 size: 13 residues. CDR3 amino acids: CASSVGTATEAFF. The CDR3 DNA reads TGTGCCAGCAGCGTAGGGACAGCAACTGAAGCTTTCTTT.

The gene calls are TRBV7-2 and TRBJ1-5; 10 bases match TRBD1. Germline values: CDR1 SGHTA, CDR2 FQGNSA. CDR3 length: 16 amino acids. V lost 5 bases, J lost 4 bases, and 8 bases stayed unmatched. CDR3 sequence: CASSRDRGLKNQPQHF. DNA for the CDR3: TGTGCCAGCAGCCGGGACAGGGGCCTCAAGAATCAGCCCCAGCATTTT.

The gene calls are TRBV9 and TRBJ2-3, with 9 bases fitting TRBD2. Trimming took 0 bases from V and 3 from J; bases not matched to a gene: 8. Germline V gives CDR1 SGDLS, CDR2 YYNGEE. This CDR3 is built from 17 residues. DNA for the CDR3: TGTGCCAGCAGCGTAGGGTCATCACTAGCGGGTACAGATACGCAGTATTTT. Protein product: CASSVGSSLAGTDTQYF.

This clone was picked up one time. The chain recombines TRBV4-1 with TRBJ2-1; tentatively, D is TRBD1 (6 bases). Looked up from germline, CDR1 is MGHRA and CDR2 is YSYEKL. The V and J ends lost 2 bases and 4 bases respectively, with 12 bases between them. This CDR3 has 15 amino acids. CDR3 in amino acids: CASSQKQGIYNEQFF. In nucleotides, the CDR3 is TGCGCCAGCAGCCAAAAACAGGGAATTTACAATGAGCAGTTCTTC.

The J gene is TRBJ1-6, the V gene TRBV6-2 or TRBV6-3, with TRBD1 matching 7 bases. The CDR3 has 15 residues. Trimming at V came to 6 bases and at J to 6 bases, leaving 8 bases not matched to a gene. Germline loops: CDR1 MNHEY, CDR2 SVGEGT. CDR3 sequence (DNA): TGTGCCAGCAGCGCTCCGACAGGGCTTAATTCACCCCTCCACTTT. This encodes CASSAPTGLNSPLHF.

The CDR3 region has the DNA TGTGCCAGCAAGAGGGAAATGGGGGGTGAGACCCAGTACTTC. Residues: CASKREMGGETQYF. V gene TRBV27 combines with J gene TRBJ2-5; possible D gene TRBD2, 6 bases. The V end was cut by 7 bases, the J end by 5 bases, with 17 bases between. Germline V gives CDR1 MNHEY, CDR2 SMNVEV (reference sequence). The CDR3 is 14 amino acids.

There are a few counts of this clone. The CDR3: CASSFLYRDSEAFF. As DNA, the CDR3 is TGTGCCAGCAGCTTCCTTTATCGGGATTCTGAAGCTTTCTTT. The gene calls are TRBV7-9 and TRBJ1-1; D unresolved. CDR3 size: 14 residues. Germline V lookup: CDR1 SEHNR, CDR2 FQNEAQ (reference sequence). V gave up 3 bases and J gave up 6 bases, with 14 bases separating them.

A single count supports this clone. V gene TRBV7-9 combines with J gene TRBJ1-2; 8 bases are shared with TRBD1. This CDR3 is 13 amino acids long. Germline CDR1 and CDR2: SEHNR and FQNEAQ (reference sequence). V trimming: 5 bases; J trimming: 4 bases; junction bases outside the gene matches: 3. CDR3 DNA: TGTGCCAGCAGCACTGGACAGGGCTATGGCTACACCTTC. This gives the protein CASSTGQGYGYTF.

The V and J genes are TRBV10-3 and TRBJ1-5; 7 nucleotides line up with TRBD1. The length of the CDR3 is 15 residues. Germline loops: CDR1 ENHRY, CDR2 SYGVKD. Trimming at V came to 5 bases and at J to 6 bases, leaving 10 bases not matched to a gene. CDR3 nucleotides: TGTGCCATCAGTTTATCGGACAGGACGGGTCAGCCCCAGCATTTT. Translated: CAISLSDRTGQPQHF.

The chain couples TRBV12-5 to TRBJ2-5; D uncertain. The V and J ends lost 0 bases and 5 bases respectively, with 4 bases between them. Germline CDR1 and CDR2: LGHNT and FRNRAP. The CDR3 is 12 residues long. The CDR3 region has the DNA TGTGCTAGTGGTTTGGTCGAGGAGACCCAGTACTTC. Residues: CASGLVEETQYF.

Only one count was recorded for this clone. The CDR3: CASSPRRVTEQYF. The CDR3 DNA follows: TGTGCCAGCTCACCAAGACGGGTAACCGAGCAGTACTTC. The chain links TRBV18 to TRBJ2-7; D is undetermined. The V gene lost 2 bases and the J gene lost 6 bases, with 11 bases spanning the gap. Germline V lookup: CDR1 KGHSH, CDR2 LQKENI. This CDR3 is 13 amino acids long.

CDR3 DNA sequence: TGTGCCAGCAGCCAAGCTTGGCAGGGAGGTACTGAAGCTTTCTTT. It yields the protein CASSQAWQGGTEAFF. The V call is TRBV3-1 (or the pseudogene TRBV3-2), the J call TRBJ1-1; D is perhaps TRBD1 (5 bases). The CDR3 length is 15 residues. V lost 1 base to trimming and J lost 5 bases, with 14 bases between them. In germline, CDR1 is LGHDT, CDR2 YNNKEL (reference sequence).

The chain couples TRBV7-2 to TRBJ2-1; 8 bases are a match to TRBD2. Germline CDR1 and CDR2: SGHTA and FQGNSA. With 5 bases clipped from V and 10 bases from J, the junction kept 7 bases outside the gene matches. CDR3 length: 13 residues. CDR3 in DNA: TGTGCCAGCAGCCGCCCGGGCGGGGGGGAGCAGTTCTTC. Translation: CASSRPGGGEQFF.

The chain links TRBV4-1 to TRBJ2-7; a possible D gene is TRBD2 (5 bases). With 4 bases removed from V and 7 bases from J, the gap between germline ends came to 11 bases. The germline V gene has CDR1 MGHRA and CDR2 YSYEKL. The CDR3 covers 12 residues. The CDR3 here is CASSPLGGEQYF. DNA for the CDR3: TGCGCCAGCAGCCCACTAGGTGGGGAGCAGTACTTC.

This chain connects TRBV5-6 to TRBJ1-5; 11 nucleotides match TRBD1. The CDR3 is made up of 18 amino acids. The V and J ends lost 4 bases and 0 bases, in that order; junction bases with no gene match: 9. Germline CDR1 reads SGHDT; CDR2 reads YYEEEE. The CDR3 region is CASSVRDRGANSNQPQHF. The CDR3 nucleotides are TGTGCCAGCAGCGTCCGGGACAGGGGGGCAAATAGCAATCAGCCCCAGCATTTT.

The chain joins TRBV5-1 to TRBJ1-1; 9 bases align to TRBD1. The CDR3 spans 13 residues. Trimming removed 4 bases from V and 4 bases from J; junction bases left unmatched: 2. From germline, CDR1 is SGHRS and CDR2 YFSETQ. The CDR3 loop reads CASSGTGTTEAFF. The CDR3 region has the DNA TGCGCCAGCAGCGGGACAGGGACCACTGAAGCTTTCTTT.

The J gene is TRBJ2-7, the V gene TRBV14, with D possibly matching TRBD1 (6 bases). With 2 bases removed from V and 9 bases from J, the gap between germline ends came to 11 bases. Germline CDR1 is SGHDN and CDR2 is FVKESK. The CDR3 totals 12 residues. The CDR3 region is CASSQTGTTQYF. In DNA form, the CDR3 reads TGTGCCAGCAGCCAAACCGGGACAACGCAGTACTTC.

The rearrangement joins TRBV9 to TRBJ1-3, with 10 bases that match TRBD1. The CDR3 is made up of 18 amino acids. CDR1 and CDR2 from the germline V gene are SGDLS and YYNGEE. Trimming removed 4 bases from V and 0 bases from J; junction bases left unmatched: 10. CDR3 sequence (DNA): TGTGCCAGCAGCCCCCATCCGGGACAGGGGCCCTCTGGAAACACCATATATTTT. Its protein product is CASSPHPGQGPSGNTIYF.

This chain connects TRBV5-1 to TRBJ2-3, with 9 bases identical to TRBD2. J gave up 4 bases and V 1 base, and 4 bases lay outside the gene matches. This CDR3 region has 15 residues. The germline gives CDR1 SGHRS, CDR2 YFSETQ. CDR3 sequence: CASSLRGTSSDTQYF. The CDR3 DNA reads as TGCGCCAGCAGCTTGCGAGGGACTAGCTCAGATACGCAGTATTTT.

The chain links TRBV5-4 to TRBJ2-1, with TRBD2 matching 11 bases. Germline-derived CDR1 and CDR2 are SGHNT and YYREEE (reference sequence). The CDR3 loop spans 17 amino acids. Trimming cost V 0 bases and J 1 base; bases outside gene matches: 3. CDR3 region: CASSLGASGGSYNEQFF. The CDR3 bases are TGTGCCAGCAGCTTGGGGGCTAGCGGGGGGTCCTACAATGAGCAGTTCTTC.

This chain uses TRBV27 with TRBJ2-2; the D is unclear. The V gene lost 7 bases and the J gene lost 4 bases, with 16 bases spanning the gap. The CDR3 is 15 residues long. The germline gives CDR1 MNHEY, CDR2 SMNVEV (reference sequence). Here the CDR3 DNA reads TGTGCCAGCAAGTTAATCGGAGTCGGCACCGGGGAGCTGTTTTTT. Translating gives CASKLIGVGTGELFF.

A single count supports this clone. Germline is not matched at one junction end, which may reflect a read error. CDR3 nucleotides: TGTGCCAGCCGGGACGGGAGGGTAGGCATCCCCCGAGCGTTT. This gives the protein CASRDGRVGIPRAF. The chain recombines TRBV7-8 with TRBJ2-3; 8 bases align to TRBD2. Germline V lookup: CDR1 SGHVS, CDR2 FQNEAQ. This CDR3 is built from 14 residues.

This chain uses TRBV15 with TRBJ2-1; D call uncertain. Trimming took off 0 bases at V and 6 bases at J, with 15 bases between the two ends. Germline V gene sequence: CDR1 LNHNV, CDR2 YYDKDF (reference sequence). The CDR3 extends over 16 amino acids. The CDR3 DNA is TGTGCCACCAGCAGAGAGGTCGGAAGCTCGGGCAATGAGCAGTTCTTC. It yields the protein CATSREVGSSGNEQFF.

The gene calls are TRBV5-1 and TRBJ2-3, with TRBD1 as a possible D gene (6 bases). CDR1 SGHRS and CDR2 YFSETQ come from the germline V gene. The V and J ends lost 4 bases and 6 bases respectively, with 15 bases between them. The CDR3 sequence is 14 residues long. This CDR3 is CASSHGEGVDTQYF. The DNA for the CDR3 is TGCGCCAGCAGCCATGGAGAGGGGGTGGATACGCAGTATTTT.

The V call is TRBV2, the J call TRBJ2-2; perhaps TRBD1 as D (6 bases). Trimming pared 2 bases from V and 2 bases from J, leaving 18 bases between. CDR3 length: 18 residues. Germline CDR1 is SNHLY and CDR2 is FYNNEI. CDR3 DNA: TGTGCCAGCAGTGAATGGGGGTCGGGCAGGGGAAACACCGGGGAGCTGTTTTTT. It translates to CASSEWGSGRGNTGELFF.

The chain has TRBV5-4 and TRBJ1-1, with TRBD1 matching 9 bases. J was trimmed by 3 bases and V by 3 bases; bases with no gene match: 3. Germline assignment: CDR1 SGHNT and CDR2 YYREEE (reference sequence). The CDR3 is 14 amino acids. The CDR3 DNA sequence: TGTGCCAGCAGCTCAAGGACAGGGGACACTGAAGCTTTCTTT. Protein: CASSSRTGDTEAFF.

This chain uses TRBV6-6 with TRBJ1-5, with a weak D call TRBD1 (5 bases). Germline V gene data show CDR1 as MNHNY and CDR2 as SVGAGI (reference sequence). V lost 3 bases and J 0 bases, leaving 12 bases between the germline ends. The CDR3 is made up of 16 amino acids. CDR3 DNA: TGTGCCAGCAGTTATGGGGCGACGGATAGCAATCAGCCCCAGCATTTT. It is translated as CASSYGATDSNQPQHF.

This clone was seen only a few times. This chain joins TRBV5-6 and TRBJ1-2; 7 bases fit TRBD1. From germline, CDR1 is SGHDT and CDR2 YYEEEE. The J segment lost 5 bases and the V segment lost 2 bases, leaving 9 bases of the junction unmatched. The CDR3 has 15 residues. The CDR3 region has the DNA TGTGCCAGCAGCTTAGAGGGGGCGCAGGGTTATGGCTACACCTTC. Protein: CASSLEGAQGYGYTF.